This T cell receptor beta chain was captured in a study of human T cells and chemical hapten exposure. As for the study in general: It was small differences in pooled library volume that mainly caused per-sample TCR yields to vary.

Germline CDR1 reads SGHRS; CDR2 reads YFSETQ. This CDR3 has 15 residues. The V end was cut by 0 bases, the J end by 3 bases, with 12 bases between. The authors' total RNA extraction used unfractionated whole blood. TCRdb itself ran the 5' RACE reads through MiXCR, one entry per CDR3 protein. The sample has about 140,000 distinct CDR3 sequences, around 4% seen once. This clonotype was picked up a small number of times. The genes are TRBV5-1 and TRBJ1-1; D is possibly TRBD1 (5 bases). The receptor's source is a female donor in good health. CDR3 coding DNA: TGCGCCAGCAGCTTGGTACCAAGGGGCGACACTGAAGCTTTCTTT. Translating gives CASSLVPRGDTEAFF.